The 30 T cell receptor beta chains below come from one sample, sequenced in a study of blood T cell repertoires in COVID-19. Using immunoSEQ multiplex PCR, the repertoire was profiled, and TCRdb retains in-frame clones only, with some absent. Here the sample spans 120,000 to 150,000 clones, approximately 85% being singletons. The sequenced sample consisted of peripheral blood. The source of these receptors is a woman aged 55 to 70 with COVID-19, enrolled during active disease.

V and J are TRBV11-2 and TRBJ2-2; 8 bases are shared with TRBD1. The CDR3 length is 16 residues. The V gene's germline CDR1 is SGHAT and CDR2 FQNNGV. The V and J ends lost 1 base and 6 bases, in that order; junction bases with no gene match: 7. CDR3 residues: CASSLVTGGSAGELFF. DNA for the CDR3: TGTGCCAGCAGCTTAGTTACAGGGGGAAGTGCCGGGGAGCTGTTTTTT.

This clone came up once. The genes are TRBV2 and TRBJ2-5; D possibly corresponds to TRBD1 (6 bases). Trimming removed 7 bases at V and 5 bases at J, with 8 bases between. Per germline, CDR1 SNHLY and CDR2 FYNNEI. The CDR3 is made up of 11 amino acids. The CDR3 reads CASMQGETQYF. For the CDR3, the DNA is TGTGCCAGCATGCAGGGGGAGACCCAGTACTTC.

A word on this clone: A clone one base away is much larger, so this may be a read error. The sample carries other DNA sequences with the same CDR3. The V call is TRBV12-5, the J call TRBJ2-5, with a possible D match to TRBD1 (8 bases). Germline CDR1 is LGHNT and CDR2 is FRNRAP. The CDR3 totals 17 residues. The CDR3 loop is CARGWGGTGGQQETQYF. For the CDR3, the DNA is TGTGCTCGTGGTTGGGGGGGGACAGGAGGGCAACAAGAGACCCAGTACTTC.

V is TRBV28 and J is TRBJ2-7; 7 bases match TRBD1. The CDR3 consists of 14 residues. Germline CDR1 reads MDHEN; CDR2 reads SYDVKM. Unmatched junction bases numbered 6, after V lost 5 bases and J lost 2 bases. The CDR3 reads CASSPTGETYEQYF. The DNA of the CDR3 is TGTGCCAGCAGTCCAACAGGGGAAACCTACGAGCAGTACTTC.

This clone was seen just once. The chain carries TRBV5-1 and TRBJ2-1; the D is unclear. From germline, CDR1 is SGHRS and CDR2 YFSETQ. The CDR3 sequence is 14 residues long. V lost 0 bases and J lost 5, with 9 bases in between. CDR3 in amino acids: CASSLAGIDNEQFF. In DNA form, the CDR3 reads TGCGCCAGCAGCTTGGCAGGAATTGACAATGAGCAGTTCTTC.

V and J are TRBV5-1 and TRBJ1-2; tentatively, D is TRBD1 (6 bases). Germline V CDR1 and CDR2: SGHRS, YFSETQ. V was trimmed by 4 bases and J by 4 bases, leaving 17 bases between them. This CDR3 contains 15 residues. The CDR3 region has the DNA TGCGCCAGCAGCCTGGGACACCTAGCTGGCTATGGCTACACCTTC. This encodes CASSLGHLAGYGYTF.

The genes are TRBV20-1 and TRBJ2-2; D is perhaps TRBD2 (5 bases). The germline CDR1 and CDR2 sequences are DFQATT and SNEGSKA (reference sequence). The CDR3 length is 17 residues. Trimming cost V 6 bases and J 3 bases, with 23 bases left between them. The DNA for the CDR3 is TGCAGTGCCAGTTCCGGGAACGTTGCGGTGCACACCGGGGAGCTGTTTTTT. It encodes CSASSGNVAVHTGELFF.

The J gene is TRBJ2-7, the V gene TRBV14, with TRBD2 identical over 9 bases. CDR1 SGHDN and CDR2 FVKESK come from the germline V gene. This CDR3 has 13 residues. The V and J ends lost 8 bases and 6 bases, in that order; junction bases with no gene match: 8. Here the CDR3 reads CASGRGGASEQYF. The CDR3 DNA reads as TGTGCCAGCGGGCGCGGGGGGGCTAGCGAGCAGTACTTC.

This CDR3 is CASSLTEGNTEAFF. The CDR3 coding sequence is TGTGCCAGCAGTTTGACTGAGGGGAACACTGAAGCTTTCTTT. The rearrangement links TRBV2 to TRBJ1-1, with D unclear. Germline assignment: CDR1 SNHLY and CDR2 FYNNEI. Trimming left V 5 bases short and J 1 base short, with 11 bases between. The CDR3 consists of 14 residues.

The chain employs TRBV27 and TRBJ1-4, with 7 bases identical to TRBD1. CDR1 and CDR2 from the germline V gene are MNHEY and SMNVEV (reference sequence). The CDR3 has 16 amino acids. The junction had 3 bases not matched to a gene; V was cut back by 2 bases and J by 0 bases. CDR3 sequence: CASSLMQGATNEKLFF. The CDR3, as DNA: TGTGCCAGCAGTTTAATGCAGGGGGCAACTAATGAAAAACTGTTTTTT.

The chain employs TRBV3-1 (or the pseudogene TRBV3-2) and TRBJ1-1, with a weak D call TRBD1 (5 bases). The germline V and J ends were trimmed by 2 bases and 11 bases, with 12 bases remaining between them. Per the germline V gene, CDR1 is LGHDT and CDR2 is YNNKEL (reference sequence). The CDR3 totals 12 residues. The CDR3 sequence: CASSQQGIEAFF. The CDR3 bases are TGTGCCAGCAGCCAACAGGGTATAGAGGCTTTCTTT.

The chain joins TRBV9 to TRBJ2-1; 7 nucleotides match TRBD2. V gave up 2 bases and J gave up 6 bases; unmatched junction bases: 8. This CDR3 spans 15 amino acids. Germline V gene data show CDR1 as SGDLS and CDR2 as YYNGEE. This chain's CDR3 is CASSVSGGNGNEQFF. DNA of the CDR3: TGTGCCAGCAGCGTTTCGGGGGGAAACGGCAATGAGCAGTTCTTC.

V gene TRBV2 combines with J gene TRBJ2-2; 8 bases agree with TRBD1. The ends lost 5 bases at V and 0 bases at J; junction bases unmatched: 5. Germline loops: CDR1 SNHLY, CDR2 FYNNEI. The CDR3 runs to 16 residues. The CDR3, as DNA: TGTGCCAGCAGTACCCAGGGGGCCCCGAACACCGGGGAGCTGTTTTTT. Encoded protein: CASSTQGAPNTGELFF.

The rearrangement joins TRBV28 to TRBJ1-5; D remains ambiguous. Germline-derived CDR1 and CDR2 are MDHEN and SYDVKM. This CDR3 spans 16 amino acids. V was cut by 0 bases and J by 2 bases, with 11 bases left in between. CDR3 sequence (DNA): TGTGCCAGCAGTTTATGGGGAGATGTGGGCAATCAGCCCCAGCATTTT. It codes for CASSLWGDVGNQPQHF.

The chain recombines TRBV2 with TRBJ1-1; weak D call: TRBD1 (6 bases). This CDR3 spans 12 amino acids. Germline V lookup: CDR1 SNHLY, CDR2 FYNNEI. Trimming removed 10 bases at V and 1 base at J, with 10 bases between. CDR3 sequence reads: CATSGENTEAFF. Here the CDR3 DNA reads TGTGCCACCTCAGGGGAGAACACTGAAGCTTTCTTT.

The chain recombines TRBV19 with TRBJ1-2; 7 bases are shared with TRBD1. The CDR3 totals 16 residues. The germline gives CDR1 LNHDA, CDR2 SQIVND (reference sequence). The V and J ends lost 3 bases and 2 bases, in that order; junction bases with no gene match: 9. CDR3 sequence reads: CASSIGRTGRNYGYTF. The CDR3 region has the DNA TGTGCCAGTAGTATTGGACGGACAGGCCGGAACTATGGCTACACCTTC.

To note about this clone: The same CDR3 can be traced to other DNA sequences in this sample. The gene calls are TRBV19 and TRBJ1-1; D is ambiguous. This CDR3 has 14 residues. The ends were cut back, 0 bases at V and 2 bases at J, with 7 bases in the middle. CDR1 and CDR2 from the germline V gene are LNHDA and SQIVND (reference sequence). CDR3 protein: CASSIDEGNTEAFF. The CDR3 DNA follows: TGTGCCAGTAGTATAGATGAGGGAAACACTGAAGCTTTCTTT.

This chain links TRBV7-9 with TRBJ1-1, with TRBD1 identical over 10 bases. Losses at the gene ends were 2 bases for V and 5 bases for J; bases not matched to a gene: 8. This CDR3 spans 16 amino acids. The germline V gene has CDR1 SEHNR and CDR2 FQNEAQ (reference sequence). The CDR3 here is CASSLLWTGGRTEAFF. CDR3 nucleotides: TGTGCCAGCAGCTTATTATGGACAGGGGGTAGAACTGAAGCTTTCTTT. The variable domain in full, completed from reference TRBV7-9 and TRBJ1-1, reads DTGVSQNPRHKITKRGQNVTFRCDPISEHNRLYWYRQTLGQGPEFLTYFQNEAQLEKSRLLSDRFSAERPKGSFSTLEIQRTEQGDSAMYLCASSLLWTGGRTEAFFGQGTRLTVV.

The chain uses TRBV5-8 and TRBJ1-2; 8 bases fit TRBD1. Per the germline V gene, CDR1 is SGHTS and CDR2 is YDEGEE. V lost 0 bases to trimming and J lost 0 bases; unmatched junction nucleotides: 7. This CDR3 comprises 17 residues. CDR3 DNA: TGTGCCAGCAGCTTGGGTAGGGACAGGAACTCTAACTATGGCTACACCTTC. This codes for CASSLGRDRNSNYGYTF.

The V and J genes are TRBV7-3 and TRBJ1-3; D may be TRBD1 (6 bases). The CDR3 totals 16 residues. From germline, CDR1 is SGHTA and CDR2 FQGTGA. Trimming took off 2 bases at V and 0 bases at J, with 11 bases between the two ends. Written as DNA, the CDR3 is TGTGCCAGCAGCTTAGGACAGTCCGGCTCTGGAAACACCATATATTTT. Residues: CASSLGQSGSGNTIYF.

The V call is TRBV5-4, the J call TRBJ1-2, with D unresolved. Germline CDR1 and CDR2: SGHNT and YYREEE (reference sequence). Trimming took 4 bases from V and 1 from J, leaving 17 bases between them. CDR3 size: 16 residues. DNA for the CDR3: TGTGCCAGCAGCCCCTGGACTCATTCTAATAACTATGGCTACACCTTC. It codes for CASSPWTHSNNYGYTF.

The chain couples TRBV29-1 to TRBJ2-1, with 7 positions matching TRBD1. Per the germline V gene, CDR1 is SQVTM and CDR2 is ANQGSEA. This CDR3 region has 17 residues. V lost 6 bases and J lost 4; bases outside the gene matches: 18. The CDR3 is CSVPGTVRERRYNEQFF. The CDR3 nucleotides read TGCAGCGTCCCCGGGACAGTGAGGGAAAGGCGTTACAATGAGCAGTTCTTC.

Written as DNA, the CDR3 is TGTGCCAGTAGTAATCAGAACACTGAAGCTTTCTTT. This codes for CASSNQNTEAFF. The V and J genes are TRBV19 and TRBJ1-1, with D unresolved. The germline V gene has CDR1 LNHDA and CDR2 SQIVND (reference sequence). This CDR3 has 12 amino acids. V was clipped by 4 bases and J by 1 base, with 4 bases between them.

The chain uses TRBV10-3 and TRBJ2-7; TRBD2 aligns across 13 bases. Germline V gene data show CDR1 as ENHRY and CDR2 as SYGVKD. V lost 7 bases to trimming and J lost 5 bases; unmatched junction nucleotides: 5. The CDR3 covers 14 residues. The CDR3 nucleotides read TGTGCCATCACTAAGGGACTAGCGGGAAACGAGCAGTACTTC. It is translated as CAITKGLAGNEQYF.

This chain connects TRBV7-3 to TRBJ2-3; D not resolved. Trimming left V 1 base short and J 2 bases short, with 10 bases between. CDR3 length: 15 residues. The germline V gene has CDR1 SGHTA and CDR2 FQGTGA. The CDR3 is CASSLRHTPTDTQYF. The CDR3 region has the DNA TGTGCCAGCAGCTTAAGGCACACACCCACAGATACGCAGTATTTT.

The V gene is TRBV18, the J gene TRBJ2-7; D is ambiguous. The germline V gene encodes CDR1 KGHSH and CDR2 LQKENI. This CDR3 is 13 amino acids long. Trimming pared 2 bases from V and 3 bases from J, leaving 8 bases between. CDR3: CASSPEKNYEQYF. CDR3 coding DNA: TGTGCCAGCTCACCAGAGAAGAACTACGAGCAGTACTTC.

The V call is TRBV9, the J call TRBJ1-2, with a possible D match to TRBD1 (6 bases). The germline V gene encodes CDR1 SGDLS and CDR2 YYNGEE. This CDR3 has 15 amino acids. V lost 4 bases, J lost 3 bases, and 16 bases lay in between. The CDR3: CASSKKQGSDYGYTF. CDR3 sequence (DNA): TGTGCCAGCAGCAAGAAACAGGGTTCGGACTATGGCTACACCTTC.

The chain uses TRBV24-1 and TRBJ1-2; tentatively, D is TRBD1 (5 bases). Germline assignment: CDR1 KGHDR and CDR2 SFDVKD. The CDR3 totals 17 residues. Trimming removed 5 bases at V and 2 bases at J, with 20 bases between. This CDR3 reads CATSGPDTENFNYGYTF. CDR3 nucleotide sequence: TGTGCCACCAGTGGCCCGGACACGGAGAACTTCAACTATGGCTACACCTTC.

This clone has just one count. V usage is TRBV30 and J usage is TRBJ1-2, with D unclear. The CDR3 is 13 amino acids. Germline CDR1 GTSNPN, CDR2 SVGIG (reference sequence). V lost 4 bases and J 5 bases, leaving 14 bases between the germline ends. As DNA, the CDR3 is TGTGCCTGGACTCTCCAGTCCGGGTATGGCTACACCTTC. Amino acids: CAWTLQSGYGYTF.

The V gene is TRBV3-1 (or the pseudogene TRBV3-2), the J gene TRBJ1-2, with D unresolved. Germline CDR1 is LGHDT and CDR2 is YNNKEL (reference sequence). The CDR3 contains 14 residues. V shed 0 bases and J shed 10 bases, with 15 bases lying between them. Written as DNA, the CDR3 is TGTGCCAGCAGCCAAGATGCGGCGAGCGCCCACTACACCTTC. Amino acids: CASSQDAASAHYTF.